Given below is one TCR beta chain in context. There are a few counts of this clonotype. The target of this receptor is not known. Nothing much larger sits one base from this clone, and base qualities are not available. To demonstrate the VDJtools post-analysis software, the study profiled TCR beta repertoires from the peripheral blood of 10 to 15 young patients with multiple sclerosis. The multiple sclerosis patients were children and adolescents ranging in age from roughly 6 to 16 years. The receptor library was made with PCR. Data came from an Illumina HiSeq 2500. Unique molecular identifiers were incorporated into TCR beta cDNA libraries to reduce PCR and sequencing biases. Every 1 to 10 million input T cells yielded 500,000 or so cDNA molecules, meaning each molecule approximated one T cell. Patient libraries were prepared and sequenced with the same protocol used for the earlier healthy control dataset. Within a given batch, samples were prepared together, multiplexed and sequenced on the same HiSeq lane. On the authors' methods: MIGEC was used to process the raw barcoded reads, and molecular identifier groups with only a single read were discarded before consensus assembly and CDR3 extraction. VDJtools was used for post-analysis of the clonotype tables, with diversity normalized by down-sampling every dataset to the smallest sample size. Repertoire overlap clustering matched CDR3 amino acid but not nucleotide sequences to correct batch-related cross-sample contamination. Clones were called with MiXCR by TCRdb after fastp trimmed the public reads at Q25, and only in-frame beta chains were retained. Duplicate CDR3 protein sequences are folded into a single record with the most common DNA and genes. For this entry, the V and J calls and clone size follow TCRdb and not the study's own pipeline. The sample profile shows about 460,000 distinct CDR3 sequences; 45% of them were found once. The ten largest clones capture 12% of the sample.

The sample originates from a study of post-analysis software for immune sequencing data (dated by TCRdb to between 2014 and 2016). Background on the whole study: Recorded disease courses included relapsing-remitting, secondary progressive and progressive-relapsing multiple sclerosis, with some patients lacking subtype annotation. Patient repertoires were compared against 11 to 12 previously published healthy control repertoires from donors aged about 6 to 26 years. A subset of samples was prepared in parallel using single-end sample barcoding, then pooled and co-amplified after Illumina adapter ligation. Overall study results and their limits: When samples were clustered directly using the F measure, samples prepared in the same batch co-clustered strongly, which prompted a batch-effect correction. The control group was slightly older than the multiple sclerosis patient group. Compared with controls, multiple sclerosis patients had significantly lower normalized Chao1 diversity, a finding suggesting substantial peripheral T-cell clonal expansion.

Sequenced input: blood. The source is a girl under 18 with multiple sclerosis.

The nucleotide sequence reads as follows: TGTGCCAGCAGTCCCCGGCCGCGGGGGTGGGGGGTCGCTGAAGCTTTCTTT. It encodes CASSPRPRGWGVAEAFF. This chain is built from TRBV12-3 or TRBV12-4 and TRBJ1-1; matching of 5 bases hints at TRBD1 as the D gene. V and J are truncated by 5 bases and 6 bases respectively, leaving an intervening sequence of 25 bases. The CDR3 starts with the cysteine, ends with the phenylalanine, and has 17 residues. The CDR3 DNA has 51 bases and is translated from base 1.